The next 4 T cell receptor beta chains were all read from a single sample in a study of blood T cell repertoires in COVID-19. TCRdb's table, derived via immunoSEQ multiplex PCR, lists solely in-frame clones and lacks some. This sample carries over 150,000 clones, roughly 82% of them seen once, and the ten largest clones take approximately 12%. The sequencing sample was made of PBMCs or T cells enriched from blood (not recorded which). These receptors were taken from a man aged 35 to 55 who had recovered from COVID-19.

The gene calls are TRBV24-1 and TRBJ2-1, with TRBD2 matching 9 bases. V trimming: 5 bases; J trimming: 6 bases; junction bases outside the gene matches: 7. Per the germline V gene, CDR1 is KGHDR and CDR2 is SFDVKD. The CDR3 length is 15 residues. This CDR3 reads CATSGTSSGSNEQFF. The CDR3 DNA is TGTGCCACCAGTGGTACAAGTAGCGGGAGCAATGAGCAGTTCTTC.

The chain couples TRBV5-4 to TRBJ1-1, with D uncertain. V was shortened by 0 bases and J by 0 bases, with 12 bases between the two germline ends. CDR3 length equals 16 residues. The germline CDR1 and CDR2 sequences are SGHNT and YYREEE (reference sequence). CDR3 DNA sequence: TGTGCCAGCAGCTTGGCCGTCGGGGTTATGAACACTGAAGCTTTCTTT. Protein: CASSLAVGVMNTEAFF.

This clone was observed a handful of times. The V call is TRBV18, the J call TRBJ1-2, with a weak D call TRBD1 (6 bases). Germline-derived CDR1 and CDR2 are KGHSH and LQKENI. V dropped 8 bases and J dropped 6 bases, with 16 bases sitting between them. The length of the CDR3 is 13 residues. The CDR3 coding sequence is TGTGCCAGCGCCCCCGGGACACTCGATGGCTACACCTTC. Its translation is CASAPGTLDGYTF.

CDR3 amino acids: CASSSTWLVGNEQFF. CDR3 DNA: TGTGCCAGCAGTTCGACTTGGCTTGTGGGCAATGAGCAGTTCTTC. This sequence joins TRBV27 and TRBJ2-1, with no clear D. The germline V and J ends were trimmed by 4 bases and 6 bases, with 16 bases remaining between them. Per germline, CDR1 MNHEY and CDR2 SMNVEV (reference sequence). This CDR3 contains 15 residues.